This T cell receptor (beta chain) was obtained from a study of OX40 agonist ivuxolimab in advanced cancers. Only in-frame clones appear in the TCRdb table, and some are missing; sequencing was by immunoSEQ multiplex PCR. The sample has approximately 70,000 clones, 80% to 85% seen once. V trimming: 2 bases; J trimming: 6 bases; junction bases outside the gene matches: 9. Germline V gene sequence: CDR1 SGHNT, CDR2 YYREEE (reference sequence). The CDR3 has 16 amino acids. V gene TRBV5-4 combines with J gene TRBJ2-1, with 9 bases lining up with TRBD1. This clonotype was obtained from an adult with an advanced solid tumor such as melanoma, head and neck, liver or kidney cancer. Sequencing was performed on CD4+ or CD8+ T cells sorted from blood, taken in a trial of the OX40 agonist ivuxolimab. CDR3 coding DNA: TGTGCCAGCAGCTTATTCGGGACAGGGAGGGCCAATGAGCAGTTCTTC. This gives the protein CASSLFGTGRANEQFF. Using reference TRBV5-4 and TRBJ2-1 for the parts outside the CDR3, the full variable domain is ETGVTQSPTHLIKTRGQQVTLRCSSQSGHNTVSWYQQALGQGPQFIFQYYREEENGRGNFPPRFSGLQFPNYSSELNVNALELDDSALYLCASSLFGTGRANEQFFGPGTRLTVL.